These 29 T cell receptor beta chains were all obtained from the same sample, sequenced in a study of T cells in women clearing cervical HPV infection. The table came from immunoSEQ multiplex PCR; TCRdb's copy has only in-frame clones and leaves some out. This table lists roughly 31,000 clones. Input material: blood buffy coat. The receptors here all came from a woman between 18 and 70 years old with a cervical HPV16 infection that either progressed to CIN3+ or cleared (not recorded which).

In regard to this clone: The CDR3 end lies 3 residues beyond the end of the read and is filled in from the germline J gene. The chain is built from TRBV30 and TRBJ2-1; 7 bases are a match to TRBD2. Germline values: CDR1 GTSNPN, CDR2 SVGIG (reference sequence). This CDR3 spans 13 amino acids. Losses at the gene ends were 8 bases for V and 3 bases for J; bases not matched to a gene: 7. CDR3 sequence: CAVRSGDYNEQFF. The CDR3 bases that were read are TGTGCCGTAAGAAGCGGGGACTACAATGAG.

With respect to this clone: With the read ending 3 residues before the CDR3 end, the germline J gene is used to fill in that end. The genes are TRBV30 and TRBJ1-5; TRBD1 matches at 7 bases. Germline-derived CDR1 and CDR2 are GTSNPN and SVGIG (reference sequence). This CDR3 is built from 13 residues. The V segment lost 5 bases and the J segment 6 bases; nucleotides outside the gene matches: 7. CDR3: CAWQTGIGQPQHF. CDR3 DNA, as far as it was read: TGTGCCTGGCAGACAGGGATCGGTCAGCCC. Together with reference TRBV30 and TRBJ1-5, the CDR3 gives the full variable domain: SQTIHQWPATLVQPVGSPLSLECTVEGTSNPNLYWYRQAAGRGLQLLFYSVGIGQISSEVPQNLSASRPQDRQFILSSKKLLLSDSGFYLCAWQTGIGQPQHFGDGTRLSIL.

The CDR3 region is CASSYQDSGNTIYF. CDR3 DNA, as far as it was read: TGTGCCAGCAGTTATCAGGACTCTGGAAACACC. The chain combines TRBV6-2 or TRBV6-3 with TRBJ1-3; D is ambiguous. The read terminates 3 residues before the CDR3 end, so the remaining end is supplied by the germline J gene. The CDR3 has 14 residues. V was cut by 3 bases and J by 0 bases, with 6 bases left in between. Germline lookup yields CDR1 MNHEY and CDR2 SVGEGT.

Note on this clone: The CDR3 is cut off 3 residues early in the read; its end comes from the germline J gene. This chain joins TRBV10-3 and TRBJ1-4; 7 bases are a match to TRBD1. The V gene end was trimmed by 6 bases and the J gene end by 4 bases; junction bases not matched to a gene: 8. Germline CDR1 is ENHRY and CDR2 is SYGVKD. This CDR3 has 15 amino acids. The DNA read from the CDR3 is TGTGCCATCAGCGATCGACAGGGTCTTAATGAAAAA. Encoded protein: CAISDRQGLNEK. The CDR3 in its entirety is CAISDRQGLNEKLFF.

Comments on this clone: The read falls 3 residues short of the CDR3 end, and the missing part is taken from the germline J gene. The chain links TRBV5-1 to TRBJ2-1; 8 bases are a match to TRBD1. This CDR3 is 15 amino acids long. V lost 4 bases and J lost 5; bases outside the gene matches: 8. Per germline, CDR1 SGHRS and CDR2 YFSETQ. The CDR3 loop reads CASSRQGAENNEQFF. The sequenced CDR3 bases are TGCGCCAGCAGCCGTCAGGGGGCGGAAAACAATGAG.

For this clone: The read ends 3 residues early relative to the CDR3; the germline J gene fills the gap. The chain couples TRBV7-2 to TRBJ1-2, with TRBD1 as a possible D gene (5 bases). This CDR3 has 15 residues. CDR1 SGHTA and CDR2 FQGNSA come from the germline V gene. CDR3 bases read: TGTGCCAGCAGCCTCGGTAGCGGGACCTCCTACGAC. Translating gives CASSLGSGTSYD. The full CDR3 is CASSLGSGTSYDYTF.

Concerning this clone: The read terminates 3 residues ahead of where the CDR3 ends, so the germline J gene completes it. The V gene is TRBV11-1, the J gene TRBJ2-7; 9 nucleotides line up with TRBD2. CDR3 size: 14 residues. Germline assignment: CDR1 SGHAT and CDR2 FQDESV (reference sequence). V shed 6 bases, J shed 2 bases, and the junction held 5 bases outside the gene matches. CDR3 DNA, as far as it was read: TGTGCCAGCAGTGAGTCTAGCGGGACCTACGAG. Protein: CASSESSGTYE. The complete CDR3 sequence is CASSESSGTYEQYF.

A note on this clone: The read terminates 3 residues ahead of where the CDR3 ends, so the germline J gene completes it. This sequence joins TRBV5-1 and TRBJ1-1; TRBD1 might be the D (5 bases). Germline values: CDR1 SGHRS, CDR2 YFSETQ. The CDR3 is made up of 14 amino acids. V gave up 1 base and J gave up 4 bases, with 11 bases separating them. CDR3 DNA, as far as it was read: TGCGCCAGCAGCTTGTTGTCCAGGGTCACTGAA. Translated, it gives CASSLLSRVTE. The CDR3 in full is CASSLLSRVTEAFF.

The covered CDR3 bases are TGTGCCTGGAGTCCTAGGTACAATGAG. This encodes CAWSPRYNE. The CDR3 in full is CAWSPRYNEQFF. The chain carries TRBV30 and TRBJ2-1; no clear D. The read halts 3 residues ahead of the CDR3 end, with the missing end drawn from the germline J gene. The CDR3 covers 12 residues. V lost 2 bases and J lost 4, with 6 bases in between. Germline V lookup: CDR1 GTSNPN, CDR2 SVGIG (reference sequence).

With respect to this clone: The DNA ends 3 residues before the CDR3 does, and the rest of the CDR3 is filled in from the germline J gene. The genes are TRBV5-1 and TRBJ2-7, with D tentatively TRBD1 (6 bases). This CDR3 is built from 15 residues. V lost 0 bases, J lost 1 base, and 11 bases lay in between. From germline, CDR1 is SGHRS and CDR2 YFSETQ. CDR3 in amino acids: CASSLAPGQSYEQYF. The sequenced CDR3 bases are TGCGCCAGCAGCTTGGCCCCAGGACAGTCCTACGAG.

Points on this clone: The read ends 3 residues shy of where the CDR3 ends; the end is completed using the germline J gene. The rearrangement joins TRBV30 to TRBJ2-7; TRBD1 matches at 8 bases. This CDR3 comprises 14 residues. Trimming removed 3 bases from V and 6 bases from J; junction bases left unmatched: 10. Germline CDR1 is GTSNPN and CDR2 is SVGIG (reference sequence). The CDR3: CAWSFLGQGLEQYF. The covered CDR3 bases are TGTGCCTGGAGCTTTTTAGGACAGGGCCTCGAG.

Details on this clone: The observed sequence ends 3 residues before the CDR3 terminus, with the missing tail filled in from the germline J gene. This chain joins TRBV18 and TRBJ1-2; D possibly corresponds to TRBD1 (5 bases). The germline CDR1 and CDR2 sequences are KGHSH and LQKENI. The CDR3 length is 13 residues. CDR3 bases read: TGTGCCAGCTCACCTCCAGGGAACTACGAC. This translates into CASSPPGNYD. The full CDR3 protein reads CASSPPGNYDYTF.

As for this clone: The CDR3 end lies 3 residues beyond the end of the read and is filled in from the germline J gene. The V and J genes are TRBV30 and TRBJ2-3, with 9 bases that match TRBD1. The ends lost 1 base at V and 8 bases at J; junction bases unmatched: 7. The CDR3 is 14 amino acids. CDR1 GTSNPN and CDR2 SVGIG come from the germline V gene (reference sequence). CDR3 loop: CAWSAGQGRGTQYF. The covered CDR3 bases are TGTGCCTGGAGTGCGGGACAGGGTAGGGGTACG.

Comment on this clone: Read data end 3 residues before the CDR3 end; the end is taken from the germline J gene. The rearrangement links TRBV2 to TRBJ2-7; TRBD1 matches at 7 bases. This CDR3 has 16 amino acids. J gave up 4 bases and V 8 bases, and 17 bases lay outside the gene matches. Germline CDR1 reads SNHLY; CDR2 reads FYNNEI. The CDR3 here is CASGIIQGSLGYEQYF. CDR3 DNA, as far as it was read: TGTGCCAGCGGAATAATACAGGGGAGTCTGGGGTACGAG. The entire variable domain, with the rest obtained from reference TRBV2 and TRBJ2-7, is as follows: EPEVTQTPSHQVTQMGQEVILRCVPISNHLYFYWYRQILGQKVEFLVSFYNNEISEKSEIFDDQFSVERPDGSNFTLKIRSTKLEDSAMYFCASGIIQGSLGYEQYFGPGTRLTVT.

As regards this clone: The read falls 3 residues short of the CDR3 end, and the missing part is taken from the germline J gene. The V and J genes are TRBV20-1 and TRBJ2-1, with 12 bases matching TRBD2. This CDR3 region has 15 residues. The V segment lost 5 bases and the J segment 8 bases; nucleotides outside the gene matches: 10. In germline, CDR1 is DFQATT, CDR2 SNEGSKA (reference sequence). The covered CDR3 bases are TGCAGTGCTCTCCTGACTAGCGGGAGAGGCTATGAG. Translating it yields CSALLTSGRGYE. The entire CDR3 sequence reads CSALLTSGRGYEQFF.

For this clone: The sequence runs out 3 residues before the end of the CDR3; the remainder is reconstructed from the germline J gene. This chain connects TRBV7-3 to TRBJ2-1; D might be TRBD2 (5 bases). CDR1 and CDR2 from the germline V gene are SGHTA and FQGTGA. The ends were cut back, 3 bases at V and 7 bases at J, with 16 bases in the middle. The CDR3 sequence is 15 residues long. The sequenced part of the CDR3 DNA is TGTGCCAGCAGCTTTGGCGGAACCCCGGGGAATGAG. Translating it yields CASSFGGTPGNE. The entire CDR3 reads CASSFGGTPGNEQFF.

Remarks on this clone: The read is 3 residues too short to cover the CDR3 end, so that end is filled in from the germline J gene. The chain employs TRBV18 and TRBJ2-6, with D hard to call. This CDR3 has 21 amino acids. V lost 1 base and J 1 base, leaving 23 bases between the germline ends. Per the germline V gene, CDR1 is KGHSH and CDR2 is LQKENI. The CDR3 loop is CASSPRSLGSLYGSGANVLTF. The sequenced CDR3 bases are TGTGCCAGCTCACCACGGTCGCTTGGCAGCCTATACGGGTCTGGGGCCAACGTC.

For this clone: The CDR3 end is not reached by the read, which stops 3 residues before it; the germline J gene fills it in. The chain recombines TRBV20-1 with TRBJ1-2; 8 nucleotides line up with TRBD1. This CDR3 contains 11 residues. Per the germline V gene, CDR1 is DFQATT and CDR2 is SNEGSKA (reference sequence). CDR3 in amino acids: CSAEQGDTYTF. The sequenced CDR3 bases are TGCAGTGCAGAACAGGGGGATACC.

On this clone: The observed sequence ends 3 residues before the CDR3 terminus, with the missing tail filled in from the germline J gene. This chain connects TRBV20-1 to TRBJ2-3; 8 bases agree with TRBD2. CDR3 length equals 16 residues. CDR1 DFQATT and CDR2 SNEGSKA come from the germline V gene (reference sequence). V shed 0 bases, J shed 1 base, and the junction held 6 bases outside the gene matches. The CDR3 bases that were read are TGCAGTGCTAGAGACCCAGCGGGAGCGCGCACAGATACG. Its translation: CSARDPAGARTDT. In full, the CDR3 is CSARDPAGARTDTQYF.

As regards this clone: Germline is not matched at one junction end, which may reflect a read error. Sequencing ends 3 residues short of the CDR3 end; the germline J gene provides the rest. The rearrangement links TRBV4-2 to TRBJ2-7; 10 bases line up with TRBD1. CDR3 length: 15 amino acids. Per the germline V gene, CDR1 is LGHNA and CDR2 is YNFKEQ. CDR3 DNA, as far as it was read: TGCGCCAGCAGCCAATCCGGGACAGGGGCCCACGAG. This translates into CASSQSGTGAHE. The complete CDR3 reads CASSQSGTGAHEQYF.

Notes on this clone: The CDR3 is cut off 3 residues early in the read; its end comes from the germline J gene. V is TRBV14 and J is TRBJ2-7; D perhaps matches TRBD2 (5 bases). This CDR3 region has 19 residues. With 0 bases removed from V and 0 bases from J, the gap between germline ends came to 21 bases. Germline assignment: CDR1 SGHDN and CDR2 FVKESK. The part of the CDR3 DNA that was read is TGTGCCAGCAGCCAAGATAGGACTTCGCCTAGAAGCCTCTCCTACGAG. Protein: CASSQDRTSPRSLSYE. The entire CDR3 protein reads CASSQDRTSPRSLSYEQYF.

Notes on this clone: The read stops 3 residues short of the end of the CDR3; the missing end is completed from the germline J gene. The rearrangement uses TRBV19 and TRBJ2-3; 7 nucleotides line up with TRBD1. The CDR3 totals 16 residues. Germline V gene data show CDR1 as LNHDA and CDR2 as SQIVND (reference sequence). CDR3: CASSSGHRGANQPQYF. The sequenced CDR3 bases are TGTGCCAGTAGTAGTGGACACAGGGGCGCCAATCAGCCG.

A note on this clone: The read falls 3 residues short of the CDR3 end, and the missing part is taken from the germline J gene. V gene TRBV4-2 combines with J gene TRBJ1-2, with 8 bases fitting TRBD1. V was pared by 1 base and J by 6 bases, with 4 bases of the junction left unmatched. The CDR3 is 14 residues long. Germline lookup yields CDR1 LGHNA and CDR2 YNFKEQ. The CDR3 region is CASSQVGQGDGYTF. Incomplete CDR3 DNA: TGTGCCAGCAGCCAAGTCGGACAGGGAGATGGC.

The CDR3 bases that were read are TGCGCCAGCTCCTTACTAGCGGGGGCTCCCTACGAG. This codes for CASSLLAGAPYE. The whole CDR3 region reads CASSLLAGAPYEQYF. The chain joins TRBV23-1 to TRBJ2-7, with TRBD2 matching 11 bases. The DNA ends 3 residues before the CDR3 does, and the rest of the CDR3 is filled in from the germline J gene. TRBV23-1 is an ORF, and what it does is uncertain. The CDR3 has 15 amino acids. The junction had 8 bases not matched to a gene; V was cut back by 8 bases and J by 2 bases.

As to this clone: Read sequence stops 3 residues before the CDR3 end, and the germline J gene provides the missing end. The chain uses TRBV30 and TRBJ2-3; 7 bases are shared with TRBD1. This CDR3 comprises 13 residues. CDR1 is GTSNPN and CDR2 is SVGIG in the germline V gene (reference sequence). Partial CDR3 DNA: TGTGCCTGGAAAGGGGGCGAGGGGCAGCCG. This sequence encodes CAWKGGEGQP. The complete CDR3 sequence is CAWKGGEGQPQYF.

About this clone itself: With the read ending 3 residues before the CDR3 end, the germline J gene is used to fill in that end. The chain is built from TRBV20-1 and TRBJ1-5; a weak D match, TRBD1 (6 bases). This CDR3 region has 13 residues. V was trimmed by 6 bases and J by 7 bases, leaving 16 bases between them. The germline V gene encodes CDR1 DFQATT and CDR2 SNEGSKA (reference sequence). The DNA read from the CDR3 is TGCAGTGCCACACAGGGTTTATACCAGCCC. Its protein is CSATQGLYQP. Given in full, the CDR3 is CSATQGLYQPQHF.

As to this clone: The sequence runs out 3 residues before the end of the CDR3; the remainder is reconstructed from the germline J gene. The chain carries TRBV19 and TRBJ2-1, with D possibly matching TRBD2 (6 bases). This CDR3 spans 15 amino acids. V lost 3 bases and J 4 bases, leaving 13 bases between the germline ends. Per germline, CDR1 LNHDA and CDR2 SQIVND (reference sequence). CDR3 sequence: CASSMRRGGYNEQFF. Partial CDR3 DNA: TGTGCCAGTAGTATGAGGCGGGGAGGATACAATGAG. The full variable domain, in which reference TRBV19 and TRBJ2-1 provide the parts outside the CDR3, is DGGITQSPKYLFRKEGQNVTLSCEQNLNHDAMYWYRQDPGQGLRLIYYSQIVNDFQKGDIAEGYSVSREKKESFPLTVTSAQKNPTAFYLCASSMRRGGYNEQFFGPGTRLTVL.

In regard to this clone: The CDR3 end lies 3 residues beyond the end of the read and is filled in from the germline J gene. The chain joins TRBV14 to TRBJ2-7, with a tentative D call TRBD2 (5 bases). The CDR3 sequence is 17 residues long. Per germline, CDR1 SGHDN and CDR2 FVKESK. Trimming took 3 bases from V and 4 from J, leaving 22 bases between them. This CDR3 is CASSHDLATLGRYEQYF. The sequenced part of the CDR3 DNA is TGTGCCAGCAGCCACGACTTAGCGACCCTCGGCCGATACGAG. The full variable domain, its missing parts supplied by reference TRBV14 and TRBJ2-7, is EAGVTQFPSHSVIEKGQTVTLRCDPISGHDNLYWYRRVMGKEIKFLLHFVKESKQDESGMPNNRFLAERTGGTYSTLKVQPAELEDSGVYFCASSHDLATLGRYEQYFGPGTRLTVT.

Comment on this clone: The read stops 3 residues short of the end of the CDR3; the missing end is completed from the germline J gene. The chain carries TRBV29-1 and TRBJ2-1, with D possibly matching TRBD1 (6 bases). CDR1 and CDR2 (germline): SQVTM, ANQGSEA. V was cut by 4 bases and J by 4 bases, with 17 bases left in between. The CDR3 has 15 amino acids. CDR3 bases read: TGCAGCGTTGTAAAGGGGGTGAATGAATACAATGAG. Residues: CSVVKGVNEYNE. The CDR3, in full, reads CSVVKGVNEYNEQFF.